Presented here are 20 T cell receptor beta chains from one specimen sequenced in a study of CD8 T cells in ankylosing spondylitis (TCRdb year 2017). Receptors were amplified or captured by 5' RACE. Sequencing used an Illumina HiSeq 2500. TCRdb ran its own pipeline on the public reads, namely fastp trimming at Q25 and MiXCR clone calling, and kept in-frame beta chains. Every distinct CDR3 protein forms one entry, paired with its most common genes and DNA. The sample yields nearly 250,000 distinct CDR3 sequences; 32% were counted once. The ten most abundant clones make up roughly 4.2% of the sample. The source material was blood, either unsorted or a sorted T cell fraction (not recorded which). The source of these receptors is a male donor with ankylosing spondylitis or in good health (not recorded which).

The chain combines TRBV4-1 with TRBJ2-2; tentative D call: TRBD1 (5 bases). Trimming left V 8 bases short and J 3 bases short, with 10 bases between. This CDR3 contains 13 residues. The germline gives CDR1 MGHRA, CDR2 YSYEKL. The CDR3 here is CASESGYTGELFF. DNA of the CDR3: TGCGCCAGCGAATCAGGGTACACCGGGGAGCTGTTTTTT.

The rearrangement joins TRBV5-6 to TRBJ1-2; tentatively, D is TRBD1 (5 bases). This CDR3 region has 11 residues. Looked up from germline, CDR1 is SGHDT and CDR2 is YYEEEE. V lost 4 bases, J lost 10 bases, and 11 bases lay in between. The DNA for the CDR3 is TGTGCCAGCAGCCAGGGCTGGTCCTACACCTTC. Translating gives CASSQGWSYTF.

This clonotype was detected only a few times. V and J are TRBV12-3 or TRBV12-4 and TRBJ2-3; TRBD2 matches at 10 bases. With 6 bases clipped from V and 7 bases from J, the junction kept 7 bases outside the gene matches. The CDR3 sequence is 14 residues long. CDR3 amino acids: CASRVSGGFNTQYF. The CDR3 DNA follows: TGTGCCAGCAGGGTTAGCGGGGGGTTCAATACGCAGTATTTT.

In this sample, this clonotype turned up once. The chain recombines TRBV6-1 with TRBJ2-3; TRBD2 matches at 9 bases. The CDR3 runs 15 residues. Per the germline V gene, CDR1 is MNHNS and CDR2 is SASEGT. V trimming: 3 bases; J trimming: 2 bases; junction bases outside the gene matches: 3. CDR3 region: CASSDPSGATDTQYF. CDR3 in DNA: TGTGCCAGCAGTGACCCTAGCGGGGCCACAGATACGCAGTATTTT.

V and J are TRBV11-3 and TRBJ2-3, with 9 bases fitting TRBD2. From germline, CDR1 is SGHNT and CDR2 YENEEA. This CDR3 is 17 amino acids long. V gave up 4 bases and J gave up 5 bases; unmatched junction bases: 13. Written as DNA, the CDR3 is TGTGCCAGCAGCTCCCGTTCCGCGGGGGGGCGGAGAGATACGCAGTATTTT. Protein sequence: CASSSRSAGGRRDTQYF.

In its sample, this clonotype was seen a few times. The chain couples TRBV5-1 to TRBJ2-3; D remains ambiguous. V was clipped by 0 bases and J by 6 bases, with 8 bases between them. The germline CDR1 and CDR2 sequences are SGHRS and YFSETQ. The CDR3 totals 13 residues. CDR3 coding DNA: TGCGCCAGCAGCTTGGACAGAAGCGATACGCAGTATTTT. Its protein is CASSLDRSDTQYF.

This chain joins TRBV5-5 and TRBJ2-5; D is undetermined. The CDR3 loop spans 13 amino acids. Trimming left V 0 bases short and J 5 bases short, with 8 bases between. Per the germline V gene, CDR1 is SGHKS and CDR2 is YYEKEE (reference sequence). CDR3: CASSLVIGETQYF. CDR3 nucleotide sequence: TGTGCCAGCAGCTTGGTTATCGGTGAGACCCAGTACTTC.

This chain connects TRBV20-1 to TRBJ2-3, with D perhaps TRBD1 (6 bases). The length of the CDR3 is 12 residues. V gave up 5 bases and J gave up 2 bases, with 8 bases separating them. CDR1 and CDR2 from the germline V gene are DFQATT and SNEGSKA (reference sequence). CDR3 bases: TGCAGTGCTGGGGGCGTCACAGATACGCAGTATTTT. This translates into CSAGGVTDTQYF.

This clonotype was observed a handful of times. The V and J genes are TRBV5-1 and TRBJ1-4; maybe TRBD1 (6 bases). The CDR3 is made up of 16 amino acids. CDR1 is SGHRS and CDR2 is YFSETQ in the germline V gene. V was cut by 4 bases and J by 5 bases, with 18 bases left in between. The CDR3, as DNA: TGCGCCAGCAGCCCAGCAAGGGCAGGGGCGAATGAAAAACTGTTTTTT. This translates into CASSPARAGANEKLFF.

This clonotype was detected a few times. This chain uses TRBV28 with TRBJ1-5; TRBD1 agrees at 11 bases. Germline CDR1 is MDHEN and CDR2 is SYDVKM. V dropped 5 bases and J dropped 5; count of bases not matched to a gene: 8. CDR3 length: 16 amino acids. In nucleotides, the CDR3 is TGTGCCAGCAGTCCGGACAGGGGGCGTTTTGATCAGCCCCAGCATTTT. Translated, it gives CASSPDRGRFDQPQHF.

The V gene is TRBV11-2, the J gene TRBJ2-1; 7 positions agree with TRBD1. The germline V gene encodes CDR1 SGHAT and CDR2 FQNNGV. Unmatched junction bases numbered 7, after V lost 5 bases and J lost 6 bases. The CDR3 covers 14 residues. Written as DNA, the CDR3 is TGTGCCAGCAGCCCCCGGGACAGCTTCAATGAGCAGTTCTTC. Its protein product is CASSPRDSFNEQFF.

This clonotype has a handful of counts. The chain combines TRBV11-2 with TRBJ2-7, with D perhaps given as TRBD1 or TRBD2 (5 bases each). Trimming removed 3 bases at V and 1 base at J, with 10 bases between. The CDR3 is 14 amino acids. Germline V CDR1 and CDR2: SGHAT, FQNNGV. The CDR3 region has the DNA TGTGCCAGCAGCTTCGGGGCAGGGTCCTACGAGCAGTACTTC. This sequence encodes CASSFGAGSYEQYF.

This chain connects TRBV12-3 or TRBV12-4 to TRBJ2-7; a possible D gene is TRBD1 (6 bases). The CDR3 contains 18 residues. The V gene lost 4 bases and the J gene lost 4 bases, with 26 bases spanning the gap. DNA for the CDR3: TGTGCCAGCAGTTCCCTACAGGGTGGGCTTTCCATGCCGTACGAGCAGTACTTC. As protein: CASSSLQGGLSMPYEQYF.

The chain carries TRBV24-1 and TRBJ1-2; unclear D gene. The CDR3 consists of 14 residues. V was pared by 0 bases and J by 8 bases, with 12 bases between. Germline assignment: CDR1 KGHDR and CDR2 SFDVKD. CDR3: CATSDLSKWGGYTF. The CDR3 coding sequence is TGTGCCACCAGTGATTTGTCTAAATGGGGAGGCTACACCTTC.

DNA for the CDR3: TGCGCCAGCAGCCAAGATTCAGGGCCAGAGGGGACCCAGTACTTC. Amino acids: CASSQDSGPEGTQYF. The chain is built from TRBV4-1 and TRBJ2-5; D tentatively reads TRBD1 or TRBD2 (5 bases each). The germline V gene encodes CDR1 MGHRA and CDR2 YSYEKL. V lost 0 bases and J lost 7, with 15 bases in between. CDR3 length: 15 amino acids.

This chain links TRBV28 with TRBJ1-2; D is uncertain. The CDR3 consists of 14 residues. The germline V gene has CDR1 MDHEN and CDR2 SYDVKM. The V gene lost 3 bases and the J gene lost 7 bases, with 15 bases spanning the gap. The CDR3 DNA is TGTGCCAGCAGTTTGTCGGGCAAGCCCACTGGCTACACCTTC. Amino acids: CASSLSGKPTGYTF.

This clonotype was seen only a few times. In DNA form, the CDR3 reads TGCAGTGCTAGAGGGGGAGCACCCGAAGCTTTCTTT. This encodes CSARGGAPEAFF. The V call is TRBV20-1, the J call TRBJ1-1, with D uncertain. The V gene lost 1 base and the J gene lost 8 bases, with 11 bases spanning the gap. Germline CDR1 is DFQATT and CDR2 is SNEGSKA (reference sequence). This CDR3 spans 12 amino acids.

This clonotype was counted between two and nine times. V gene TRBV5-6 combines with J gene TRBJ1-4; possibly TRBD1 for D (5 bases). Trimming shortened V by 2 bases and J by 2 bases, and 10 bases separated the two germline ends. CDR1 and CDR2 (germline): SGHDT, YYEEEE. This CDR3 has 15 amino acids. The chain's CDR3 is CASSFVGGTNEKLFF. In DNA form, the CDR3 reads TGTGCCAGCAGCTTCGTCGGGGGGACTAATGAAAAACTGTTTTTT.

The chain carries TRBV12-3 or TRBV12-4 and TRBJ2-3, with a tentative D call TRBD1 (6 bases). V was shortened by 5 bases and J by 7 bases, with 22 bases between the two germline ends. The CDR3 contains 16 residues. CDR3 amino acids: CASSHQGQLTPYTQYF. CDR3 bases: TGTGCCAGCAGTCACCAGGGGCAGCTTACCCCATATACGCAGTATTTT.

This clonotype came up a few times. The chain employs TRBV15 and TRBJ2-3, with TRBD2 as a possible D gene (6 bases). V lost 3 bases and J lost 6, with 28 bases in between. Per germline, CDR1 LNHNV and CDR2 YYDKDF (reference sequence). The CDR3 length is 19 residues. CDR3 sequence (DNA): TGTGCCACCAGCAGCGGTCCCCCTCTCCGGGGAGGAACGGGTGATACGCAGTATTTT. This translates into CATSSGPPLRGGTGDTQYF.